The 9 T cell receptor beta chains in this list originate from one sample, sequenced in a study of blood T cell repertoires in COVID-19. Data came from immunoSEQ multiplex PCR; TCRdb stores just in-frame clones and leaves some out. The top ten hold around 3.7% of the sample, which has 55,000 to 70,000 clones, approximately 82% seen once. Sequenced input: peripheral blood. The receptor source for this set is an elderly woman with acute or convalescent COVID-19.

The CDR3 here is CASSIKGLAFEQFF. The CDR3 nucleotides read TGTGCCAGTAGTATCAAAGGACTAGCATTTGAGCAGTTCTTC. The chain joins TRBV19 to TRBJ2-1; 8 positions agree with TRBD2. The CDR3 extends over 14 amino acids. V lost 3 bases, J lost 9 bases, and 7 bases stayed unmatched. Germline-derived CDR1 and CDR2 are LNHDA and SQIVND (reference sequence).

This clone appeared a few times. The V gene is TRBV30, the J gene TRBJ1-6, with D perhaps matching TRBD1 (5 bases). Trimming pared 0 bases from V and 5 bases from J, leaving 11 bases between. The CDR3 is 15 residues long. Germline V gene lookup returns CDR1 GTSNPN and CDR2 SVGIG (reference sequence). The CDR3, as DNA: TGTGCCTGGAGTGTAGGGGCGAACAATAATTCACCCCTCCACTTT. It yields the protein CAWSVGANNNSPLHF.

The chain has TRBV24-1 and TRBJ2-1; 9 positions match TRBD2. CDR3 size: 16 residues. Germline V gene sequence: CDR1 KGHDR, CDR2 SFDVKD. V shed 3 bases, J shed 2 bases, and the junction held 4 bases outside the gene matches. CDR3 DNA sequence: TGTGCCACCAGTGATGGGACTAGCAACGCCTACAATGAGCAGTTCTTC. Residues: CATSDGTSNAYNEQFF.

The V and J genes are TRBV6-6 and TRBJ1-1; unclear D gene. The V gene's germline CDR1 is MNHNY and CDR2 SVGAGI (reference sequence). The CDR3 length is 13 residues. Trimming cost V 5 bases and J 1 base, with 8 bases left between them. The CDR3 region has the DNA TGTGCCAGCAGTAGACAAGCGAACACTGAAGCTTTCTTT. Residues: CASSRQANTEAFF.

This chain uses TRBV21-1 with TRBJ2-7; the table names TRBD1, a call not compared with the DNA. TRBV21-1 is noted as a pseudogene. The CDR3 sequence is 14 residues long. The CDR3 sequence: CASSKEAGRYEQYF. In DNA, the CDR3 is TGTGCCAGCAGCAAAGAGGCAGGGCGCTACGAGCAGTACTTC.

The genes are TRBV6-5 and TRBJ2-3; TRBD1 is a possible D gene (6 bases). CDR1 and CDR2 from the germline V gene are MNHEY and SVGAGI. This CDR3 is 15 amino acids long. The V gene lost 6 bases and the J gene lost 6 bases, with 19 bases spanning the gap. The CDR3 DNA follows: TGTGCCAGCAGGTTCCGGGACACACCGCAGGATACGCAGTATTTT. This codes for CASRFRDTPQDTQYF.

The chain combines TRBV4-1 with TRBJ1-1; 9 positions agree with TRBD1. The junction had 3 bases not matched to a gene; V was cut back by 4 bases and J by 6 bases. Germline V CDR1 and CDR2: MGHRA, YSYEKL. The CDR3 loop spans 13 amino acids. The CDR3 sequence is CASSLRDRAEAFF. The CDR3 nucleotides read TGCGCCAGCAGCCTCCGGGACAGGGCTGAAGCTTTCTTT.

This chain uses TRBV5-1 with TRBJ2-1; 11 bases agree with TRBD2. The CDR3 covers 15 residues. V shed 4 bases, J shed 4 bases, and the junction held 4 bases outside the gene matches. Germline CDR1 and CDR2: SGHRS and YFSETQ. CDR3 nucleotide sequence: TGCGCCAGCAGCGCGGGACTAGCGGATTACAATGAGCAGTTCTTC. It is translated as CASSAGLADYNEQFF.

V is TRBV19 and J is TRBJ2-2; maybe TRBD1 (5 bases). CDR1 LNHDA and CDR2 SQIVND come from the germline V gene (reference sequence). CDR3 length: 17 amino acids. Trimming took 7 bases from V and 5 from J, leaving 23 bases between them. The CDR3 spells CASTQTPTGLSTGELFF. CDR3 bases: TGTGCCAGTACCCAAACTCCAACAGGCCTGTCGACCGGGGAGCTGTTTTTT.